This TCR beta chain comes out of a study of shared clonotypes between healthy human individuals (dated by TCRdb to about 2020). Regarding the complete study: A couple of women and a few men aged 18 to 49 years were included in the cohort. Blood TCR repertoires of a handful of healthy adults were deeply sequenced to estimate repertoire size and the extent of clonotype sharing between individuals. Libraries were prepared and TCR repertoires were sequenced by different laboratories using diverse techniques, in order to increase sequencing depth and limit assay-specific biases. Per donor, leukapheresis produced somewhere between about 0.94 and 9.5 billion PBMCs. For each donor, CD4 naive and CD4 memory were each run on three plates, CD8 naive on two plates, and CD8 memory on one plate. What the study reported, not specific to this receptor: Across four donors, approximately 5% of naive CD4, roughly 3.5% of naive CD8, about 2.3% of memory CD4, and approximately 0.4% of memory CD8 clonotypes were shared. Only blood was sampled, and tissue TCR repertoires likely differ from those in blood. Because the study included only a small number of donors, the genetic and exposure-history diversity represented was limited. Estimated clonotype richness was generally larger for naive than for memory subsets. Incomplete sequencing was indicated by rarefaction of sorted-subset datasets, despite the large sequencing depth. Pairwise subsampling led to the expectation that sequencing depth would affect the degree of clonotype sharing among donors. Compared with non-shared clonotypes, clonotypes shared by all four sorted-subset donors had higher generation probabilities.

Using the deep immunoSEQ assay, multiplex PCR amplified TCR CDR3 regions from genomic DNA. Genomic DNA extracted from each cell subset was distributed evenly over all wells of several immunoSEQ 96-well plates, and each plate served as one replicate. Each replicate PCR for sorted subsets received roughly 0.2 ug genomic DNA, equal to some 32,000 T cell genomes. The purified libraries were quantified using a Qubit 3.0 fluorometer, sized with a Bioanalyzer 2100, and then quantified again using the KAPA Library Quantification kit. Every immunoSEQ 96-well plate was sequenced on a separate single-read 150-cycle Illumina NextSeq 550 flow cell. Per the source publication's procedure: Because the immunoSEQ output held only junctional sequences and lacked quality scores, the filtering could not match the filtering applied to full-length reads. To assign V/J genes and CDR3, sequences were annotated using PyIR, a Python wrapper for IgBLAST v1.9, with IMGT germline references. Any read was removed if the V/J assignment was weak (E-value above 1e-6), the CDR3 was missing, or the read contained stop codons, out-of-frame junctions, or ambiguous translated residues. V3J clonotypes were defined as sequences sharing an identical inferred V gene, J gene, and CDR3 amino acid sequence. To compute the percentage overlap between repertoires, the number of shared unique clonotypes was divided by the size of the smaller repertoire. Repertoire richness was assessed with RTK rarefaction, the Chao1 estimator, and Recon v2.1 estimates of unobserved clonotypes. For all TCRbeta clonotypes obtained by the gDNA method from several donors, generation probabilities were computed with OLGA. TCRdb obtained this table from immuneACCESS and retained in-frame rearrangements with V and J assigned. These tables miss some clones; where compared with another copy, unresolved V genes account for less than half of the shortfall, and the remainder is unexplained. The V and J calls and clone size were taken over from that table, and D and trimming were inferred from the DNA. The sample data list a few million clones, and about 92% of these were observed just once. The ten largest clones capture about 0.13% of the sample.

In the germline V gene, CDR1 corresponds to ENHRY and CDR2 to SYGVKD. The CDR3 measures 13 amino acids from cysteine to phenylalanine. Just CDR3 DNA is preserved here, 39 bases in frame from base 1. V and J are truncated by 5 bases and 0 bases respectively, leaving an intervening sequence of 7 bases. The donors were healthy, HIV-negative adults who had no recently reported acute infections or vaccinations. Every donor was a Caucasian adult living in Nashville, Tennessee, USA. CD4+ T cells were enriched by magnetic negative selection; naive cells were then positively selected on CD45RA, and the negative fraction formed the memory subset. After blood collection by leukapheresis, PBMCs were isolated using Ficoll-Histopaque density gradient centrifugation and then cryopreserved in the vapor phase of liquid nitrogen. Analytical flow cytometry was used to check the purity and quantity of every magnetically sorted T cell population. Each sorted fraction had its genomic DNA isolated and then quantified by UV absorbance on a Nanodrop 2000c.

Concerning this clone itself: This receptor's antigen is unknown. No qualities accompany the bases; no much larger clone lies one base away.

The sample was naive CD4+ T cells sorted from blood. In light of the paper, this sample's cell subset or site label describes: CD45RA+ positively selected. This clonotype was sampled from a man aged 18 to 29 in good health. The rearranged chain carries TRBV10-3 and TRBJ1-1; no D segment can be confidently identified. The sequenced DNA: TGTGCCATCAGTAATAGGATGAACACTGAAGCTTTCTTT. This yields the protein CAISNRMNTEAFF.